This T cell receptor beta chain was recorded in a study of T-cell memory formation after mild COVID-19. This clonotype has a handful of counts. Its antigen is unidentified. TCR alpha and TCR beta cDNA libraries carrying sample barcodes and UMIs were produced by 5'RACE using constant-segment primers. TCRdb called the 5' RACE reads again in MiXCR, with one record for every CDR3 protein. Of around 210,000 distinct CDR3 sequences in the sample, 9.5% were seen once. General observations from the study: A subset of responding clones appeared in pre-infection memory, suggesting cross-reactive memory joined.

This clonotype originated in a man aged 18 to 35 who had mild COVID-19 (a few samples of this study predate the infection). Cell type and time point are not known. Sequences were obtained from PBMCs or a T cell subset sorted from them (not recorded which).

The CDR3 here is CASSQDHKQGPAEAFF. CDR3 coding DNA: TGCGCCAGCAGCCAAGATCATAAGCAGGGTCCGGCTGAAGCTTTCTTT. J is TRBJ1-1 and V is TRBV4-3; a weak D match, TRBD1 (5 bases). CDR3 length: 16 residues. The V end lost 0 bases, the J end lost 6 bases, and 17 bases lay between the germline ends. In germline, CDR1 is LGHNA, CDR2 YSLEER.